The 21 T cell receptor beta chains below were found in one sample sequenced in a study of CD8 T cells in Susac syndrome. RNA, at about 0.45 to 1 ug, was reverse transcribed with random hexamers. From the immunoSEQ multiplex PCR reads, TCRdb called clonotypes with MiXCR, one entry per CDR3 protein. The sample consists of approximately 210,000 distinct CDR3 sequences, about 94% of them appearing once. Sequencing used CD4+ T cells from PBMCs. These receptors were taken from a human donor with Susac syndrome.

V usage is TRBV20-1 and J usage is TRBJ1-6; D unclear. The germline gives CDR1 DFQATT, CDR2 SNEGSKA (reference sequence). The CDR3 spans 17 residues. Trimming took off 6 bases at V and 0 bases at J, with 18 bases between the two ends. The CDR3 coding sequence is TGCAGTGCGCCTACTAATTATCCGAGCTCCTATAATTCACCCCTCCACTTT. Amino acids: CSAPTNYPSSYNSPLHF.

This clonotype has just one count. The chain links TRBV7-9 to TRBJ2-5; no reliable D call. Germline V gene lookup returns CDR1 SEHNR and CDR2 FQNEAQ (reference sequence). V lost 5 bases and J 5 bases, leaving 18 bases between the germline ends. The CDR3 has 15 residues. Here the CDR3 DNA reads TGTGCCAGCAGCACCTCCTTGACCTTACAGGAGACCCAGTACTTC. It yields the protein CASSTSLTLQETQYF.

The chain employs TRBV20-1 and TRBJ1-1; weak D call: TRBD1 (5 bases). V lost 6 bases, J lost 1 base, and 12 bases lay in between. The CDR3 is 13 amino acids. Looked up from germline, CDR1 is DFQATT and CDR2 is SNEGSKA (reference sequence). The CDR3 DNA follows: TGCAGTGCCTTGGGACTGAAGAACACTGAAGCTTTCTTT. It translates to CSALGLKNTEAFF.

The chain's CDR3 is CASSRLNSPLHF. The CDR3 DNA is TGTGCCAGCAGCCGACTTAATTCACCCCTCCACTTT. The chain joins TRBV9 to TRBJ1-6; D is unclear. The germline V and J ends were trimmed by 4 bases and 6 bases, with 5 bases remaining between them. The germline gives CDR1 SGDLS, CDR2 YYNGEE. The CDR3 spans 12 residues.

The rearrangement uses TRBV7-8 and TRBJ2-4, with D perhaps matching TRBD2 (5 bases). Trimming left V 1 base short and J 0 bases short, with 10 bases between. The CDR3 length is 16 residues. Germline V gives CDR1 SGHVS, CDR2 FQNEAQ. In nucleotides, the CDR3 is TGTGCCAGCAGCTTAGTCTCCGGGATAGCCAAAAACATTCAGTACTTC. This encodes CASSLVSGIAKNIQYF.

This chain uses TRBV5-1 with TRBJ1-1; 7 nucleotides agree with TRBD1. There are 14 residues in the CDR3. V trimming: 6 bases; J trimming: 5 bases; junction bases outside the gene matches: 10. The germline CDR1 and CDR2 sequences are SGHRS and YFSETQ. The CDR3 region has the DNA TGCGCCAGCACCCCTGCAGGGGGAGAAACTGAAGCTTTCTTT. Amino acid sequence: CASTPAGGETEAFF.

This chain connects TRBV27 to TRBJ2-5; D is possibly TRBD2 (6 bases). The germline CDR1 and CDR2 sequences are MNHEY and SMNVEV (reference sequence). V lost 5 bases and J 5 bases, leaving 18 bases between the germline ends. This CDR3 contains 15 residues. This CDR3 is CASSLTRGIWETQYF. CDR3 nucleotides: TGTGCCAGCAGTCTGACCCGGGGGATTTGGGAGACCCAGTACTTC.

V is TRBV7-9 and J is TRBJ1-2; the D is unclear. Germline-derived CDR1 and CDR2 are SEHNR and FQNEAQ (reference sequence). CDR3 size: 16 residues. V was shortened by 5 bases and J by 0 bases, with 16 bases between the two germline ends. The DNA for the CDR3 is TGTGCCAGCAGCCGTCGAGGCGGACTATCTAACTATGGCTACACCTTC. Amino acids: CASSRRGGLSNYGYTF.

CDR3 sequence: CASSQDYELGTDTQYF. The DNA of the CDR3 is TGCGCCAGCAGCCAAGATTACGAGCTAGGCACAGATACGCAGTATTTT. This chain joins TRBV4-3 and TRBJ2-3; no firm D call. The CDR3 has 16 amino acids. Trimming cost V 0 bases and J 1 base, with 11 bases left between them. Germline CDR1 reads LGHNA; CDR2 reads YSLEER.

This clonotype was counted once. This chain connects TRBV15 to TRBJ2-2, with 7 positions matching TRBD2. The CDR3 sequence is 13 residues long. Germline assignment: CDR1 LNHNV and CDR2 YYDKDF (reference sequence). J was trimmed by 7 bases and V by 6 bases; bases with no gene match: 5. The chain's CDR3 is CATSSSGGGELFF. CDR3 nucleotides: TGTGCCACCAGTAGCTCGGGGGGCGGGGAGCTGTTTTTT. Filled out from reference TRBV15 and TRBJ2-2, the complete variable domain reads DAMVIQNPRYQVTQFGKPVTLSCSQTLNHNVMYWYQQKSSQAPKLLFHYYDKDFNNEADTPDNFQSRRPNTSFCFLDIRSPGLGDTAMYLCATSSSGGGELFFGEGSRLTVL.

The CDR3 coding sequence is TGTGCCAGCAGCCAGGGCAGGGCCAAGAGCTCCTACGAGCAGTACTTC. Residues: CASSQGRAKSSYEQYF. This rearrangement joins TRBV6-6 to TRBJ2-7; D is perhaps TRBD1 (5 bases). Trimming stripped 6 bases from V and 0 bases from J, with 18 bases between. This CDR3 has 16 amino acids. Per the germline V gene, CDR1 is MNHNY and CDR2 is SVGAGI (reference sequence).

V usage is TRBV30 and J usage is TRBJ2-3; D might be TRBD1 (5 bases). The V gene's germline CDR1 is GTSNPN and CDR2 SVGIG (reference sequence). This CDR3 has 13 amino acids. V was pared by 2 bases and J by 4 bases, with 10 bases between. The CDR3 loop is CAWSKGAADTQYF. As DNA, the CDR3 is TGTGCCTGGAGTAAAGGGGCCGCAGATACGCAGTATTTT.

V gene TRBV4-3 combines with J gene TRBJ1-3; D ambiguous. V lost 2 bases, J lost 7 bases, and 27 bases lay in between. This CDR3 contains 19 residues. The germline V gene encodes CDR1 LGHNA and CDR2 YSLEER. CDR3 region: CASSQNPPTPDGLRNTIYF. CDR3 sequence (DNA): TGCGCCAGCAGCCAAAACCCACCGACACCCGACGGACTGCGGAACACCATATATTTT.

The chain links TRBV20-1 to TRBJ1-3; D possibly corresponds to TRBD1 (6 bases). The CDR3 consists of 15 residues. CDR1 DFQATT and CDR2 SNEGSKA come from the germline V gene (reference sequence). V gave up 6 bases and J gave up 1 base, with 16 bases separating them. Here the CDR3 reads CSAKTGAESGNTIYF. In nucleotides, the CDR3 is TGCAGTGCGAAGACAGGAGCAGAATCTGGAAACACCATATATTTT.

The CDR3 loop is CASSLAGAGGLYEQYF. DNA of the CDR3: TGTGCCAGCAGCTTAGCGGGAGCGGGGGGGCTCTACGAGCAGTACTTC. The V and J genes are TRBV7-2 and TRBJ2-7; 10 nucleotides match TRBD2. The germline gives CDR1 SGHTA, CDR2 FQGNSA. The CDR3 is made up of 16 amino acids. The trim removed 0 bases at V and 3 bases at J, leaving 5 bases unmatched.

The CDR3 DNA reads TGTGCCAGTAAGTCAGCCTCAACGGACACTGAAGCTTTCTTT. It codes for CASKSASTDTEAFF. This chain connects TRBV6-2 or TRBV6-3 to TRBJ1-1; D is undetermined. With 9 bases removed from V and 3 bases from J, the gap between germline ends came to 17 bases. Germline V lookup: CDR1 MNHEY, CDR2 SVGEGT. The CDR3 covers 14 residues.

The CDR3 nucleotides are TGCAGTCAGCCGGGACAGGGCCGAGCTTTCTTT. The encoded protein is CSQPGQGRAFF. This rearrangement joins TRBV20-1 to TRBJ1-1, with 9 bases matching TRBD1. With 8 bases clipped from V and 10 bases from J, the junction kept 8 bases outside the gene matches. There are 11 residues in the CDR3. Germline loops: CDR1 DFQATT, CDR2 SNEGSKA (reference sequence).

This sequence joins TRBV4-3 and TRBJ1-1, with D maybe TRBD1 (6 bases). Trimming shortened V by 4 bases and J by 6 bases, and 12 bases separated the two germline ends. This CDR3 is built from 13 residues. From germline, CDR1 is LGHNA and CDR2 YSLEER. For the CDR3, the DNA is TGCGCCAGCAGCCTTACAGGGAAATCTGAAGCTTTCTTT. Protein: CASSLTGKSEAFF.

The V call is TRBV20-1, the J call TRBJ2-5; TRBD1 aligns across 7 bases. Trimming at V came to 5 bases and at J to 1 base, leaving 4 bases not matched to a gene. The CDR3 runs to 13 residues. Looked up from germline, CDR1 is DFQATT and CDR2 is SNEGSKA (reference sequence). CDR3 nucleotide sequence: TGCAGTGCTGGGACAGACCTCCAAGAGACCCAGTACTTC. This encodes CSAGTDLQETQYF.

The V call is TRBV2, the J call TRBJ1-1; D is perhaps TRBD1 (6 bases). Deletions cut 8 bases from V and 2 bases from J, with 12 bases between. The CDR3 runs 13 residues. CDR1 is SNHLY, CDR2 FYNNEI, per germline. The CDR3 DNA reads as TGTGCCAGCTCCGGACAGAGTAACACTGAAGCTTTCTTT. Its protein product is CASSGQSNTEAFF.

The rearrangement joins TRBV3-1 to TRBJ2-3, with D perhaps TRBD2 (5 bases). This CDR3 is built from 14 residues. Trimming shortened V by 6 bases and J by 2 bases, and 12 bases separated the two germline ends. Germline V gene sequence: CDR1 LGHDT, CDR2 YNNKEL (reference sequence). CDR3 sequence reads: CASSPSSPTDTQYF. The CDR3 coding sequence is TGTGCCAGCAGTCCTAGCTCCCCCACAGATACGCAGTATTTT.